The 30 T cell receptor beta chains below were found in one sample sequenced in a study of cytomegalovirus exposure and HLA in healthy donors (dated by TCRdb to 2016 to 2017). Libraries were built with the immunoSEQ multiplex PCR assay. Not all clones reach the TCRdb copy of this immuneACCESS table, which keeps in-frame sequences only. Checked studies attribute under half of the gap to unresolved V genes and leave the rest unexplained. Recorded for this sample are about 170,000 clones; around nine tenths of them occurred a single time. Around 2% of the sample comes from the top ten. Sequencing input: PBMCs. The receptors were sampled from a woman between 18 and 30 years old in good health and CMV-seronegative.

This sequence joins TRBV4-3 and TRBJ2-5, with D uncertain. The CDR3 is 16 amino acids. Germline V gene data show CDR1 as LGHNA and CDR2 as YSLEER. V gave up 0 bases and J gave up 3 bases, with 14 bases separating them. As DNA, the CDR3 is TGCGCCAGCAGCCAAGATAGAAGCCCGCTGAAAGAGACCCAGTACTTC. Amino acids: CASSQDRSPLKETQYF.

This chain links TRBV4-1 with TRBJ1-1, with D perhaps TRBD1 (6 bases). V was shortened by 3 bases and J by 8 bases, with 13 bases between the two germline ends. Germline V lookup: CDR1 MGHRA, CDR2 YSYEKL. The CDR3 contains 13 residues. CDR3 in amino acids: CASSHTPDREAFF. The CDR3 region has the DNA TGCGCCAGCAGCCACACGCCCGACAGGGAAGCTTTCTTT.

V is TRBV19 and J is TRBJ1-2; TRBD1 might be the D (6 bases). V lost 3 bases and J 2 bases, leaving 16 bases between the germline ends. Germline CDR1 is LNHDA and CDR2 is SQIVND (reference sequence). This CDR3 contains 16 residues. CDR3 loop: CASSIQGPTANYGYTF. The CDR3 DNA reads as TGTGCCAGTAGTATCCAGGGGCCGACCGCCAACTATGGCTACACCTTC. Complete variable domain (other parts from reference TRBV19 and TRBJ1-2): DGGITQSPKYLFRKEGQNVTLSCEQNLNHDAMYWYRQDPGQGLRLIYYSQIVNDFQKGDIAEGYSVSREKKESFPLTVTSAQKNPTAFYLCASSIQGPTANYGYTFGSGTRLTVV.

This clone was observed once. The rearrangement uses TRBV14 and TRBJ2-7; D not certain. Trimming removed 1 base at V and 2 bases at J, with 18 bases between. Germline loops: CDR1 SGHDN, CDR2 FVKESK. This CDR3 contains 17 residues. The CDR3 region is CASSQGSLYQIPYEQYF. CDR3 coding DNA: TGTGCCAGCAGCCAAGGTTCTCTCTACCAAATCCCCTACGAGCAGTACTTC.

The V gene is TRBV10-2, the J gene TRBJ1-5; no firm D call. With 3 bases removed from V and 2 bases from J, the gap between germline ends came to 5 bases. Germline assignment: CDR1 WSHSY and CDR2 SAAADI. CDR3 length: 13 residues. The CDR3 sequence is CASSDRGNQPQHF. CDR3 coding DNA: TGCGCCAGCAGTGACCGAGGCAATCAGCCCCAGCATTTT.

CDR3: CASSIGGIYNEQFF. Written as DNA, the CDR3 is TGTGCCAGTAGTATCGGGGGGATCTACAATGAGCAGTTCTTC. V usage is TRBV19 and J usage is TRBJ2-1; 7 bases match TRBD2. V trimming: 3 bases; J trimming: 3 bases; junction bases outside the gene matches: 2. Per the germline V gene, CDR1 is LNHDA and CDR2 is SQIVND (reference sequence). There are 14 residues in the CDR3.

This clone was counted a single time. CDR3: CASSQDLAGGPQSEQFF. Written as DNA, the CDR3 is TGCGCCAGCAGCCAAGATTTAGCGGGAGGGCCCCAATCTGAGCAGTTCTTC. The chain recombines TRBV4-3 with TRBJ2-1, with 11 bases that match TRBD2. CDR1 is LGHNA and CDR2 is YSLEER in the germline V gene. The CDR3 spans 17 residues. V lost 0 bases and J lost 9; bases outside the gene matches: 10.

The gene calls are TRBV6-4 and TRBJ2-3; TRBD2 is a possible D gene (5 bases). The CDR3 runs to 13 residues. CDR1 is MRHNA, CDR2 SNTAGT, per germline. The germline V and J ends were trimmed by 2 bases and 4 bases, with 7 bases remaining between them. CDR3: CASSDGSPDTQYF. The CDR3 DNA reads as TGTGCCAGCAGTGACGGGAGCCCAGATACGCAGTATTTT.

The V gene is TRBV27, the J gene TRBJ2-1, with 10 bases fitting TRBD1. The CDR3 loop spans 14 amino acids. Unmatched junction bases numbered 6, after V lost 4 bases and J lost 9 bases. CDR1 is MNHEY, CDR2 SMNVEV, per germline (reference sequence). CDR3 residues: CASSWRTGGGEQFF. The CDR3, as DNA: TGTGCCAGCAGTTGGCGGACAGGGGGGGGTGAGCAGTTCTTC.

The chain is built from TRBV2 and TRBJ1-4; TRBD1 matches 7 bases. The trim removed 4 bases at V and 8 bases at J, leaving 1 base unmatched. This CDR3 comprises 12 residues. The germline CDR1 and CDR2 sequences are SNHLY and FYNNEI. DNA of the CDR3: TGTGCCAGCAGTGTAGGGGGCGAAAAACTGTTTTTT. This codes for CASSVGGEKLFF.

This clone was seen a handful of times. J is TRBJ1-2 and V is TRBV27; no firm D call. CDR1 and CDR2 from the germline V gene are MNHEY and SMNVEV (reference sequence). The CDR3 consists of 14 residues. Trimming shortened V by 2 bases and J by 6 bases, and 13 bases separated the two germline ends. The CDR3 here is CASSLTRGPNGYTF. CDR3 coding DNA: TGTGCCAGCAGTTTAACCAGAGGGCCTAATGGCTACACCTTC.

The rearrangement uses TRBV14 and TRBJ2-2, with D possibly TRBD2 on 6 matching bases. CDR1 is SGHDN, CDR2 FVKESK, per germline. The CDR3 contains 14 residues. The V end was cut by 6 bases, the J end by 4 bases, with 12 bases between. The DNA of the CDR3 is TGTGCCAGCAGGGGACTGCCTACCACCGGGGAGCTGTTTTTT. Translated, it gives CASRGLPTTGELFF. Complete variable domain (other parts from reference TRBV14 and TRBJ2-2): EAGVTQFPSHSVIEKGQTVTLRCDPISGHDNLYWYRRVMGKEIKFLLHFVKESKQDESGMPNNRFLAERTGGTYSTLKVQPAELEDSGVYFCASRGLPTTGELFFGEGSRLTVL.

This clone occurred many times. The V gene is TRBV14, the J gene TRBJ2-3; a possible D gene is TRBD1 (6 bases). Per the germline V gene, CDR1 is SGHDN and CDR2 is FVKESK. V lost 4 bases and J 7 bases, leaving 9 bases between the germline ends. The CDR3 loop spans 12 amino acids. The CDR3, as DNA: TGTGCCAGCAGCCCCAGGGGATATACGCAGTATTTT. Translating gives CASSPRGYTQYF.

The V and J genes are TRBV5-1 and TRBJ2-7, with TRBD2 identical over 11 bases. The germline CDR1 and CDR2 sequences are SGHRS and YFSETQ. This CDR3 comprises 16 residues. The junction had 7 bases not matched to a gene; V was cut back by 3 bases and J by 2 bases. The CDR3 coding sequence is TGCGCCAGCAGCTCGGGGGGTAGCGGGAGGGCCTACGAGCAGTACTTC. It codes for CASSSGGSGRAYEQYF.

V gene TRBV29-1 combines with J gene TRBJ2-7; weak D call: TRBD1 (6 bases). Trimming left V 7 bases short and J 0 bases short, with 13 bases between. The germline V gene encodes CDR1 SQVTM and CDR2 ANQGSEA. This CDR3 spans 13 amino acids. The CDR3, as DNA: TGCAGCGCTGAGGGGGACACCTCCTACGAGCAGTACTTC. This encodes CSAEGDTSYEQYF.

This chain links TRBV4-1 with TRBJ1-5, with D possibly TRBD1 on 5 matching bases. Germline CDR1 is MGHRA and CDR2 is YSYEKL. The length of the CDR3 is 13 residues. Trimming shortened V by 0 bases and J by 7 bases, and 7 bases separated the two germline ends. Written as DNA, the CDR3 is TGCGCCAGCAGCCAAGAAAGGGGACAGCCCCAGCATTTT. This translates into CASSQERGQPQHF.

The J gene is TRBJ1-3, the V gene TRBV27; possible D gene TRBD1, 6 bases. The CDR3 runs 13 residues. Trimming removed 5 bases from V and 2 bases from J, with 7 bases in between. Germline CDR1 is MNHEY and CDR2 is SMNVEV (reference sequence). CDR3 sequence: CASSRTAGNTIYF. In nucleotides, the CDR3 is TGTGCCAGCAGTAGGACAGCTGGAAACACCATATATTTT.

The chain carries TRBV4-1 and TRBJ2-7; 12 bases align to TRBD1. The CDR3 sequence is 15 residues long. Trimming removed 4 bases from V and 6 bases from J; junction bases left unmatched: 7. CDR1 MGHRA and CDR2 YSYEKL come from the germline V gene. The CDR3 loop is CASSPRDRGPGEQYF. CDR3 nucleotide sequence: TGCGCCAGCAGCCCCCGGGACAGGGGGCCTGGCGAGCAGTACTTC.

To note about this clone: Different DNA sequences within this sample yield the same CDR3. The J gene is TRBJ1-1, the V gene TRBV29-1; TRBD1 agrees at 7 bases. V shed 4 bases, J shed 5 bases, and the junction held 4 bases outside the gene matches. The length of the CDR3 is 12 residues. From germline, CDR1 is SQVTM and CDR2 ANQGSEA. The CDR3 here is CSVGTGGTEAFF. The CDR3 nucleotides read TGCAGCGTTGGGACAGGCGGGACTGAAGCTTTCTTT. Supplemented by reference TRBV29-1 and TRBJ1-1, the full variable domain reads SAVISQKPSRDICQRGTSLTIQCQVDSQVTMMFWYRQQPGQSLTLIATANQGSEATYESGFVIDKFPISRPNLTFSTLTVSNMSPEDSSIYLCSVGTGGTEAFFGQGTRLTVV.

The rearrangement joins TRBV29-1 to TRBJ1-3; unclear D gene. Between the trimmed V and J ends, which lost 7 bases and 4 bases, there was a span of 11 bases. CDR1 is SQVTM and CDR2 is ANQGSEA in the germline V gene. This CDR3 region has 12 residues. CDR3 sequence: CSAPGSGNTIYF. The CDR3 DNA is TGCAGCGCCCCCGGGTCGGGAAACACCATATATTTT.

The genes are TRBV7-9 and TRBJ2-1, with D hard to call. The V and J ends lost 1 base and 10 bases respectively, with 8 bases between them. Germline CDR1 reads SEHNR; CDR2 reads FQNEAQ (reference sequence). The CDR3 is 12 amino acids. CDR3 in DNA: TGTGCCAGCAGCTTAGGTCTGGCAGAGCAGTTCTTC. Translating gives CASSLGLAEQFF.

The chain uses TRBV11-1 and TRBJ1-2; D might be TRBD1 (6 bases). CDR1 is SGHAT, CDR2 FQDESV, per germline (reference sequence). The CDR3 sequence is 14 residues long. V was pared by 1 base and J by 13 bases, with 19 bases between. The chain's CDR3 is CASSLEQGTEITTF. The CDR3 region has the DNA TGTGCCAGCAGCTTAGAGCAGGGGACCGAGATAACCACCTTC.

This chain uses TRBV4-3 with TRBJ2-3, with a weak D call TRBD1 (6 bases). This CDR3 spans 17 amino acids. V lost 4 bases and J lost 3, with 20 bases in between. Germline CDR1 is LGHNA and CDR2 is YSLEER. The CDR3 coding sequence is TGCGCCAGCAGCCGGCAATACAGGGTACCATTTACAGATACGCAGTATTTT. Translating gives CASSRQYRVPFTDTQYF.

The rearrangement joins TRBV30 to TRBJ1-6, with D possibly TRBD1 on 5 matching bases. This CDR3 comprises 13 residues. Germline lookup yields CDR1 GTSNPN and CDR2 SVGIG (reference sequence). Trimming took 7 bases from V and 9 from J, leaving 16 bases between them. The CDR3 bases are TGTGCCTACACCGGGACTCCCACTTCACCCCTCCACTTT. It yields the protein CAYTGTPTSPLHF.

This clone has just a few counts. The rearrangement uses TRBV4-3 and TRBJ2-3, with a possible D match to TRBD1 (5 bases). The CDR3 runs to 15 residues. Germline values: CDR1 LGHNA, CDR2 YSLEER. V lost 0 bases and J 2 bases, leaving 9 bases between the germline ends. The CDR3 region has the DNA TGCGCCAGCAGCCAAGAATACAGGCTCACAGATACGCAGTATTTT. It translates to CASSQEYRLTDTQYF.

This chain's CDR3 is CASSLQLGRDTQYF. CDR3 DNA sequence: TGTGCCAGCAGCCTCCAGCTGGGGAGGGATACGCAGTATTTT. The gene calls are TRBV9 and TRBJ2-3; maybe TRBD2 (6 bases). This CDR3 is built from 14 residues. Germline V lookup: CDR1 SGDLS, CDR2 YYNGEE. V was trimmed by 4 bases and J by 6 bases, leaving 15 bases between them.

The chain employs TRBV10-2 and TRBJ1-1; weak D call: TRBD1 (5 bases). The CDR3 is made up of 14 amino acids. The ends were cut back, 9 bases at V and 0 bases at J, with 14 bases in the middle. Per germline, CDR1 WSHSY and CDR2 SAAADI. CDR3 sequence reads: CASVKTDMNTEAFF. As DNA, the CDR3 is TGCGCCAGTGTTAAGACGGACATGAACACTGAAGCTTTCTTT.

This chain links TRBV5-1 with TRBJ2-1, with D possibly matching TRBD2 (5 bases). Germline loops: CDR1 SGHRS, CDR2 YFSETQ. This CDR3 has 16 amino acids. V gave up 0 bases and J gave up 4 bases, with 14 bases separating them. CDR3 in amino acids: CASSLGPGVDYNEQFF. The DNA of the CDR3 is TGCGCCAGCAGCTTGGGCCCCGGGGTCGATTACAATGAGCAGTTCTTC.

The chain recombines TRBV25-1 with TRBJ1-3; TRBD1 is a possible D gene (6 bases). Germline values: CDR1 MGHDK, CDR2 SYGVNS. With 1 base removed from V and 0 bases from J, the gap between germline ends came to 16 bases. The CDR3 spans 18 residues. The CDR3 protein is CASSESFGQRSSGNTIYF. As DNA, the CDR3 is TGTGCCAGCAGTGAATCCTTCGGACAGCGGAGCTCTGGAAACACCATATATTTT.

This clone was counted a few times. The chain couples TRBV18 to TRBJ2-5, with 7 bases identical to TRBD1. The V gene's germline CDR1 is KGHSH and CDR2 LQKENI. V shed 6 bases, J shed 4 bases, and the junction held 2 bases outside the gene matches. The CDR3 contains 12 residues. CDR3 protein: CASSGTAETQYF. The CDR3 DNA is TGTGCCAGCTCCGGGACAGCAGAGACCCAGTACTTC.